These T cell receptor beta chains were read from a single sample in a study of blood T cell repertoires in COVID-19. Sequencing used immunoSEQ multiplex PCR; TCRdb keeps in-frame clones, though not all of them. The repertoire holds some 110,000 clones, 80% to 85% seen once, with approximately 7.9% in the top ten. The specimen sequenced was peripheral blood. These receptors all stem from a man in his 70s with acute or convalescent COVID-19. Both conserved end residues are part of each CDR3.

v_call: TRBV11-2; j_call: TRBJ2-1; cdr3_aa: CASTGRNEQFF
v_call: TRBV6-6; j_call: TRBJ1-1; cdr3_aa: CASSQDRRAFF
v_call: TRBV18; j_call: TRBJ2-1; cdr3_aa: CASSPNRDSYNEQFF
v_call: TRBV30; j_call: TRBJ1-1; cdr3_aa: CAAWTFEAFF
v_call: TRBV5-1; j_call: TRBJ2-6; cdr3_aa: CASSLANYGRGPGANVLTF
v_call: TRBV28; j_call: TRBJ1-5; cdr3_aa: CASSLGTGYNQPQHF
v_call: TRBV6-2/TRBV6-3; j_call: TRBJ1-3; cdr3_aa: CASSHPGQGTSGNTIYF
v_call: TRBV19; j_call: TRBJ1-5; cdr3_aa: CASSIPPGTGQPQHF
v_call: TRBV27; j_call: TRBJ1-1; cdr3_aa: CASSSTGEAFF
v_call: TRBV5-1; j_call: TRBJ2-3; cdr3_aa: CASSFSSGSTDTQYF
v_call: TRBV27; j_call: TRBJ2-1; cdr3_aa: CASQLSAGGARVSYNEQFF
v_call: TRBV9; j_call: TRBJ2-1; cdr3_aa: CASSAPPGLAGSGEQFF
v_call: TRBV19; j_call: TRBJ1-2; cdr3_aa: CASSLLTSSYGYTF
v_call: TRBV7-2; j_call: TRBJ1-5; cdr3_aa: CASSAQRGGTQPQHF
v_call: TRBV2; j_call: TRBJ1-2; cdr3_aa: CASNRDNYGYTF
v_call: TRBV28; j_call: TRBJ1-1; cdr3_aa: CASSSPGQVKRGTEAFF
v_call: TRBV5-4; j_call: TRBJ2-7; cdr3_aa: CASSRTSVENEQYF
v_call: TRBV2; j_call: TRBJ2-3; cdr3_aa: CASSATRDTQYF
v_call: TRBV5-1; j_call: TRBJ1-3; cdr3_aa: CASRTGTSGNTIYF
v_call: TRBV28; j_call: TRBJ1-2; cdr3_aa: CASSPGRVRVGYTF
v_call: TRBV20-1; j_call: TRBJ1-5; cdr3_aa: CSASATAVNQPQHF
v_call: TRBV10-3; j_call: TRBJ1-1; cdr3_aa: CATSGGLNTEAFF
v_call: TRBV5-8; j_call: TRBJ2-7; cdr3_aa: CASSPKRDWPTNYEQYF
v_call: TRBV7-3; j_call: TRBJ2-3; cdr3_aa: CASSPGGDTQYF
v_call: TRBV2; j_call: TRBJ1-5; cdr3_aa: CASSGQGAANQPQHF
v_call: TRBV5-1; j_call: TRBJ2-1; cdr3_aa: CASSLGLAGTNEQFF
v_call: TRBV14; j_call: TRBJ2-7; cdr3_aa: CASSQHPSGAYEQYF
v_call: TRBV11-1; j_call: TRBJ2-7; cdr3_aa: CASSLWGVTDEQYF
v_call: TRBV4-2; j_call: TRBJ1-4; cdr3_aa: CASSQDQRQGIYEKLFF
v_call: TRBV19; j_call: TRBJ1-2; cdr3_aa: CASRGTGGLYGYTF
v_call: TRBV5-1; j_call: TRBJ1-5; cdr3_aa: CASSLGGQTDQPQHF
v_call: TRBV28; j_call: TRBJ2-1; cdr3_aa: CASSSDRVNEQFF
v_call: TRBV28; j_call: TRBJ1-4; cdr3_aa: CASSSLTGTGDEKLFF
v_call: TRBV28; j_call: TRBJ1-4; cdr3_aa: CASRLTGGDEKLFF
v_call: TRBV5-6; j_call: TRBJ2-3; cdr3_aa: CASSLGLAGGTQYF
v_call: TRBV7-7; j_call: TRBJ1-1; cdr3_aa: CASRAGPNTEAFF
v_call: TRBV10-3; j_call: TRBJ1-1; cdr3_aa: CAISARGDSEAFF
v_call: TRBV2; j_call: TRBJ2-2; cdr3_aa: CASERNTGTSGDLGTGELFF
v_call: TRBV27; j_call: TRBJ1-1; cdr3_aa: CASSFRQEVTEAFF
v_call: TRBV28; j_call: TRBJ2-5; cdr3_aa: CASSSGLETQYF
v_call: TRBV28; j_call: TRBJ2-1; cdr3_aa: CASIGAGSYNEQFF
v_call: TRBV28; j_call: TRBJ2-7; cdr3_aa: CASRRPGQGSYEQYF